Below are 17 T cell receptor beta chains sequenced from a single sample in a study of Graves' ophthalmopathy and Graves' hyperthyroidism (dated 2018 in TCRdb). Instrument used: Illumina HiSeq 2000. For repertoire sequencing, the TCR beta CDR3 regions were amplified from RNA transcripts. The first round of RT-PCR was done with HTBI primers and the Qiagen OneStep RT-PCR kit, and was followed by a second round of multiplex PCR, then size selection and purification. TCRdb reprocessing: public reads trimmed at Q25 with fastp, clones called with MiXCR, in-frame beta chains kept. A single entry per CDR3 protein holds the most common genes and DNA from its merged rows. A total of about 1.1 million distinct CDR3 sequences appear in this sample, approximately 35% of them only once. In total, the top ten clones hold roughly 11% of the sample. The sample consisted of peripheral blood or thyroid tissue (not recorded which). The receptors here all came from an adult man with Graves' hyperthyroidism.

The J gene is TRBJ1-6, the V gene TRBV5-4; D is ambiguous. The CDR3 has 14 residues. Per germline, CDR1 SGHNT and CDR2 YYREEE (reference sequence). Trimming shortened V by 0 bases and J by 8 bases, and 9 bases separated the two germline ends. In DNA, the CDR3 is TGTGCCAGCAGCTTGGATCTAGAGGATTCACCCCTCCACTTT. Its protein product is CASSLDLEDSPLHF.

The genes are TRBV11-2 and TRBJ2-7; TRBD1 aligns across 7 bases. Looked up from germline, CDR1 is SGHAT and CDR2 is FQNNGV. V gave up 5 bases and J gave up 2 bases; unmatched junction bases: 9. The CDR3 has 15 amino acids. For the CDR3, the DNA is TGTGCCAGCAGCCAGGGGGAGAAACCTCCCTACGAGCAGTACTTC. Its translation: CASSQGEKPPYEQYF.

CDR3 in amino acids: CASSWQPGPIRGNQPQHF. The CDR3 bases are TGTGCCAGCAGCTGGCAGCCGGGACCCATTAGGGGCAATCAGCCCCAGCATTTT. V usage is TRBV7-9 and J usage is TRBJ1-5; D is perhaps TRBD1 (5 bases). CDR1 SEHNR and CDR2 FQNEAQ come from the germline V gene (reference sequence). CDR3 length equals 18 residues. Trimming stripped 4 bases from V and 2 bases from J, with 21 bases between.

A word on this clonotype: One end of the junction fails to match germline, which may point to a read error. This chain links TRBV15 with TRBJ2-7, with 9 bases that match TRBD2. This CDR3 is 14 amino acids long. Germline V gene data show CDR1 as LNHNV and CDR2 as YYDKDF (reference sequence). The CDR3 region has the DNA TGTGCCACCAGCAGAGATTTACTAGCGGGCGAGCAGTGCTTC. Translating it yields CATSRDLLAGEQCF.

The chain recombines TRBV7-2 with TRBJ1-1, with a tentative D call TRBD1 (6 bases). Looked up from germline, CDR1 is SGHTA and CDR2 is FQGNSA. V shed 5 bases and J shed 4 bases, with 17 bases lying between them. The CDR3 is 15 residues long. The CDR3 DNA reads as TGTGCCAGCAGCCTAGAGGAGGGACACCTCACTGAAGCTTTCTTT. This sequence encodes CASSLEEGHLTEAFF.

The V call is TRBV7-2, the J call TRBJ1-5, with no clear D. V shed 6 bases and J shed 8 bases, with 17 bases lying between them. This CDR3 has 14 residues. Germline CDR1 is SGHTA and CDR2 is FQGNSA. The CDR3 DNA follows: TGTGCCAGCAGACGACTAGCCTCCGGGGAGCCCCAGCATTTT. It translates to CASRRLASGEPQHF.

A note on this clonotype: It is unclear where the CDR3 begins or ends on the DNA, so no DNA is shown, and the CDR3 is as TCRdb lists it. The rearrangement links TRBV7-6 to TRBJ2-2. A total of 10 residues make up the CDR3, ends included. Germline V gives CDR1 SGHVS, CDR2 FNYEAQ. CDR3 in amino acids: CASVPGSCFF.

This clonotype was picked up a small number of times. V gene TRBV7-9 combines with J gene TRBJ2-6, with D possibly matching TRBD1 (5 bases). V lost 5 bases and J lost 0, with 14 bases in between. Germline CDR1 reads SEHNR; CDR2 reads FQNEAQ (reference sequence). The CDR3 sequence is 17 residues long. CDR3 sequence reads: CASSPRVLSSGANVLTF. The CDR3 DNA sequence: TGTGCCAGCAGCCCCAGGGTCCTAAGCTCTGGGGCCAACGTCCTGACTTTC. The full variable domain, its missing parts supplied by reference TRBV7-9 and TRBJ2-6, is DTGVSQNPRHKITKRGQNVTFRCDPISEHNRLYWYRQTLGQGPEFLTYFQNEAQLEKSRLLSDRFSAERPKGSFSTLEIQRTEQGDSAMYLCASSPRVLSSGANVLTFGAGSRLTVL.

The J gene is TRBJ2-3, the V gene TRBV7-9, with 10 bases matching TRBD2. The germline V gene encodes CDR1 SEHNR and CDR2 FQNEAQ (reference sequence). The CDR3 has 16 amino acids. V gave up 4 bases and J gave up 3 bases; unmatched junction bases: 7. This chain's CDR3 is CASSYLAGGATDTQYF. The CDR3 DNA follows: TGTGCCAGCAGCTATTTAGCGGGGGGCGCAACAGATACGCAGTATTTT. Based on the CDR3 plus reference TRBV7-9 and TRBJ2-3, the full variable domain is DTGVSQNPRHKITKRGQNVTFRCDPISEHNRLYWYRQTLGQGPEFLTYFQNEAQLEKSRLLSDRFSAERPKGSFSTLEIQRTEQGDSAMYLCASSYLAGGATDTQYFGPGTRLTVL.

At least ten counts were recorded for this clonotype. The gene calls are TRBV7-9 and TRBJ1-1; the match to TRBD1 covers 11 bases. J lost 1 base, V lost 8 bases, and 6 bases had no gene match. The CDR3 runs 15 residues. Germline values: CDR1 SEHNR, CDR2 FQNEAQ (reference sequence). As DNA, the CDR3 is TGTGCCAGCCTACGGACAGGGGGCCAGAACACTGAAGCTTTCTTT. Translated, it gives CASLRTGGQNTEAFF. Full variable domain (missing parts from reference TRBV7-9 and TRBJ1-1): DTGVSQNPRHKITKRGQNVTFRCDPISEHNRLYWYRQTLGQGPEFLTYFQNEAQLEKSRLLSDRFSAERPKGSFSTLEIQRTEQGDSAMYLCASLRTGGQNTEAFFGQGTRLTVV.

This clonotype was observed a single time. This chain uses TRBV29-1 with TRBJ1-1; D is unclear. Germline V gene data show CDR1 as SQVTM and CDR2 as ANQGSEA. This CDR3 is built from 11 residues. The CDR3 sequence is CIVRGKTEAFF. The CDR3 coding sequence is TGCATCGTGCGGGGTAAGACTGAAGCTTTCTTT. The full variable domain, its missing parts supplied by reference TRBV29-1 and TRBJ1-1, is SAVISQKPSRDICQRGTSLTIQCQVDSQVTMMFWYRQQPGQSLTLIATANQGSEATYESGFVIDKFPISRPNLTFSTLTVSNMSPEDSSIYLCIVRGKTEAFFGQGTRLTVV.

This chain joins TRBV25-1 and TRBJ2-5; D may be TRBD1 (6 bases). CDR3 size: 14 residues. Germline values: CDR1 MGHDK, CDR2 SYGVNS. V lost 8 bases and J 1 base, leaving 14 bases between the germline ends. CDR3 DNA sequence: TGTGCCAGCGTTGAATGGACAGTCCAAGAGACCCAGTACTTC. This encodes CASVEWTVQETQYF.

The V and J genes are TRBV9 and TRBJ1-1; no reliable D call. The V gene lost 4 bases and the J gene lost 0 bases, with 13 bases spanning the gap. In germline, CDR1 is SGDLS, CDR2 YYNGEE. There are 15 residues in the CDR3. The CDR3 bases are TGTGCCAGCAGCTTATCCCGGGAATTGAACACTGAAGCTTTCTTT. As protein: CASSLSRELNTEAFF. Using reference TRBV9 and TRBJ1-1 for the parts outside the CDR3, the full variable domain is DSGVTQTPKHLITATGQRVTLRCSPRSGDLSVYWYQQSLDQGLQFLIQYYNGEERAKGNILERFSAQQFPDLHSELNLSSLELGDSALYFCASSLSRELNTEAFFGQGTRLTVV.

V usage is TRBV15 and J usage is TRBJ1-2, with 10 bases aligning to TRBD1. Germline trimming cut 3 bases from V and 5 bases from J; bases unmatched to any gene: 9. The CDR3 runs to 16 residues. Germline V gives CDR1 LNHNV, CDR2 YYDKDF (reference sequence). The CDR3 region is CATSSSGTGVVYGYTF. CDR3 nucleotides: TGTGCCACCAGCAGTTCCGGGACAGGGGTTGTTTATGGCTACACCTTC.

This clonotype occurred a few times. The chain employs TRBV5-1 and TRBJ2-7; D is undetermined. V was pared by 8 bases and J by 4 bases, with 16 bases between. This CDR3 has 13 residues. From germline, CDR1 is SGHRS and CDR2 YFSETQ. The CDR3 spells CASASDSPYEQYF. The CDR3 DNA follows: TGCGCCAGTGCGTCGGATTCTCCGTACGAGCAGTACTTC.

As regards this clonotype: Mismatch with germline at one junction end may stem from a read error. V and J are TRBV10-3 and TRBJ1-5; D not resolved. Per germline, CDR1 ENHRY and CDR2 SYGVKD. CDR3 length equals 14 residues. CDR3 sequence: CAISESRGDQPRHF. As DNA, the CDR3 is TGTGCCATCAGTGAGTCGCGGGGTGATCAGCCCCGGCATTTT.

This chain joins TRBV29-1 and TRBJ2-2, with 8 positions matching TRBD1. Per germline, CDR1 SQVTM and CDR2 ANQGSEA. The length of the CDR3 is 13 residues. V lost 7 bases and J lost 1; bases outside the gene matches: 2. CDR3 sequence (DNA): TGCAGCGGGACAGGGCGGAACACCGGGGAGCTGTTTTTT. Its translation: CSGTGRNTGELFF.